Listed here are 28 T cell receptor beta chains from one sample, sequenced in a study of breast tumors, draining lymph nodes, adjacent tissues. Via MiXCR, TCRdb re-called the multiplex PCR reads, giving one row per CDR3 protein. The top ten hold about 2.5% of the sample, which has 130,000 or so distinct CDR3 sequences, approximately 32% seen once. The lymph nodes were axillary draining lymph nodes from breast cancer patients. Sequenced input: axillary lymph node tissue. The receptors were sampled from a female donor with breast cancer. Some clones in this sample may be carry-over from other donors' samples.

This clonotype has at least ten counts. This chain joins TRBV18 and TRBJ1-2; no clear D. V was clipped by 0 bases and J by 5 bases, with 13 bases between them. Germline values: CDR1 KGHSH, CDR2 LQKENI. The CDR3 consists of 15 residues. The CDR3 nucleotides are TGTGCCAGCTCACCACCGTCAGGCAGAGAGTATGGCTACACCTTC. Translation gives CASSPPSGREYGYTF.

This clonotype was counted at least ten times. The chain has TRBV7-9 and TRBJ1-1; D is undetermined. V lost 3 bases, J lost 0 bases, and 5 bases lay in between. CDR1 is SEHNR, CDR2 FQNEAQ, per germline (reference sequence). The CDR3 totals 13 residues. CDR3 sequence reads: CASSLSVNTEAFF. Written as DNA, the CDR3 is TGTGCCAGCAGCTTGAGTGTGAACACTGAAGCTTTCTTT.

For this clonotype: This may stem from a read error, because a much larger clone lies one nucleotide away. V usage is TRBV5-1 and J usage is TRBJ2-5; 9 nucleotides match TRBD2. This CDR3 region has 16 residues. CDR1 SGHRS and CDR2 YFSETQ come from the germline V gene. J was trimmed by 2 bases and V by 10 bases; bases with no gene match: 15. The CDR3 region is CAGFTGFSGGQETQYF. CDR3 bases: TGCGCCGGCTTTACCGGGTTTAGCGGGGGACAAGAGACCCAGTACTTC.

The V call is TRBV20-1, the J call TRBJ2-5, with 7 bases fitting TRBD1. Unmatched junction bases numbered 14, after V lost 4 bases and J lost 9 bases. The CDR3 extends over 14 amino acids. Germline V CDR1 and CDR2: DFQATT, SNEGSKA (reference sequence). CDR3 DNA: TGCAGTGCTAAGTCGGGGACAGTAAATCAGCCCCAGTACTTC. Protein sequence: CSAKSGTVNQPQYF.

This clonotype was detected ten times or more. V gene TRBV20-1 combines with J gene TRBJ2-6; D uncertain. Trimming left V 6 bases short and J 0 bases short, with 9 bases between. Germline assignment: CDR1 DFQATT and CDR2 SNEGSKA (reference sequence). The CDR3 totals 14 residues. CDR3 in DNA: TGCAGTGCCCTCCCCTCCTCTGGGGCCAACGTCCTGACTTTC. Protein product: CSALPSSGANVLTF.

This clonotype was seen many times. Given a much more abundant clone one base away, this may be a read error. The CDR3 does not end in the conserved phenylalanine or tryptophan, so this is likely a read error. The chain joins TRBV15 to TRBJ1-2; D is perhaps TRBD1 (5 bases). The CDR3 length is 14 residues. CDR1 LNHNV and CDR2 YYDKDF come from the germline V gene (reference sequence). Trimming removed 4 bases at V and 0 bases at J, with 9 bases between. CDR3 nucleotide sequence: TGTGCCACCAGCACAGGGAGCGCTAACTATGGCTACACCTCC. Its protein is CATSTGSANYGYTS.

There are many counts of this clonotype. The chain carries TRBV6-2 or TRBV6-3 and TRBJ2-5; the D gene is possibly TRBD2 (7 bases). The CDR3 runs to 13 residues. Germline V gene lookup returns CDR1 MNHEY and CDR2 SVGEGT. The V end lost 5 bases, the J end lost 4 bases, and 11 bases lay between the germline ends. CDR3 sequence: CASSVGGRETQYF. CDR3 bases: TGTGCCAGCAGTGTCGGGGGGCGAGAGACCCAGTACTTC.

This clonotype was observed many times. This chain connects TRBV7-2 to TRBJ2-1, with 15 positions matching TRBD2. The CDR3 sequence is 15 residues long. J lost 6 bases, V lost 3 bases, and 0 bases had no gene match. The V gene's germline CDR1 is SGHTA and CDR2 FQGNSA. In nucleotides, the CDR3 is TGTGCCAGCAGCTTGGGACTAGCGGGGGGCAATGAGCAGTTCTTC. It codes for CASSLGLAGGNEQFF.

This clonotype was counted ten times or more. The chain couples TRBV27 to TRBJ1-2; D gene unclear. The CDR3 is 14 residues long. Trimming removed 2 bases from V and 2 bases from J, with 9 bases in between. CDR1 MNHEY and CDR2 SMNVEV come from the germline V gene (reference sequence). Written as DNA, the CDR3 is TGTGCCAGCAGTTTAGGAGGGCCGAACTATGGCTACACCTTC. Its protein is CASSLGGPNYGYTF.

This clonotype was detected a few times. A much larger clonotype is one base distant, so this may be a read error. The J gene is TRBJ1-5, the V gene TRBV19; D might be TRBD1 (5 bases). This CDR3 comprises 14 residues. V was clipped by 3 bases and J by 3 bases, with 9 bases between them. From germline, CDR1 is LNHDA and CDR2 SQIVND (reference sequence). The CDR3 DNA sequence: TGTGCCAGTAGTATCGGCAGGGACAATCAGCCCCAGCATTTT. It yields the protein CASSIGRDNQPQHF.

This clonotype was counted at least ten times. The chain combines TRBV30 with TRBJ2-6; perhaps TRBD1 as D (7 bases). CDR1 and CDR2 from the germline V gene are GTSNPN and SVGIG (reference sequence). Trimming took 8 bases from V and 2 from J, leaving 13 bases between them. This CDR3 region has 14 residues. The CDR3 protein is CATGDRAGANVLTF. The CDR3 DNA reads TGTGCCACGGGAGACAGGGCTGGGGCCAACGTCCTGACTTTC.

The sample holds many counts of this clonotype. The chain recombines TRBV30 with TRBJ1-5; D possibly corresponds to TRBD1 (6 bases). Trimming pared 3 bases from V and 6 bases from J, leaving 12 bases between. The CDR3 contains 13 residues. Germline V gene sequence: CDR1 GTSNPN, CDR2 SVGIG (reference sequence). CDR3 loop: CAWSGGGGQPQHF. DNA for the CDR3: TGTGCCTGGAGCGGAGGGGGGGGTCAGCCCCAGCATTTT.

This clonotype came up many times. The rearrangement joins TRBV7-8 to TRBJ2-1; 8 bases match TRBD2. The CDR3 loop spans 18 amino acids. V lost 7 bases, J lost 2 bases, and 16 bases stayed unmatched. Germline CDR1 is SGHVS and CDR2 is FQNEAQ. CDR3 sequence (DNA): TGTGCCAGCATCGTGGGTATTGGAGCGGGGGTACCCTACAATGAGCAGTTCTTC. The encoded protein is CASIVGIGAGVPYNEQFF.

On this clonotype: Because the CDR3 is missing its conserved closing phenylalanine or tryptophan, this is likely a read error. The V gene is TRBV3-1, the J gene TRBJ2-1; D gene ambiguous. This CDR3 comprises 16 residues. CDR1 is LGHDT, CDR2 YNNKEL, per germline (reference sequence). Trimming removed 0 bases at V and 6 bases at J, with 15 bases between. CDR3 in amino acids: CASSQDSEARVNEQFV. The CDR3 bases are TGTGCCAGCAGCCAAGACTCCGAGGCTCGGGTCAATGAGCAGTTCGTC.

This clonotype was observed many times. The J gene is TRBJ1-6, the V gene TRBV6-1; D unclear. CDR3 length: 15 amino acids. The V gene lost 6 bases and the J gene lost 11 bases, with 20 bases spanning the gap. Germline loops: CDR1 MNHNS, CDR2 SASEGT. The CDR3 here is CASRSAAGLWPPLHF. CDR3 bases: TGTGCCAGCAGAAGTGCGGCAGGCCTTTGGCCACCCCTCCACTTT.

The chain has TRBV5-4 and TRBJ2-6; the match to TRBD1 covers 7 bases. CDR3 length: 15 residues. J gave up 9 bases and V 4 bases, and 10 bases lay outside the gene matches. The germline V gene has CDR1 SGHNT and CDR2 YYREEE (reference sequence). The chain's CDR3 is CASSDGPTGNNVLTF. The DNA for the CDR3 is TGTGCCAGCAGCGATGGTCCGACAGGGAACAACGTCCTGACTTTC.

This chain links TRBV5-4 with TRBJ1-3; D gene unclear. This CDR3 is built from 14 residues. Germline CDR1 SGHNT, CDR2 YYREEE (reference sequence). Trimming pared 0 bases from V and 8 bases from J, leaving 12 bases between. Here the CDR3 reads CASSLDLSVDTIYF. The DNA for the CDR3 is TGTGCCAGCAGCTTGGACCTCTCTGTAGACACCATATATTTT.

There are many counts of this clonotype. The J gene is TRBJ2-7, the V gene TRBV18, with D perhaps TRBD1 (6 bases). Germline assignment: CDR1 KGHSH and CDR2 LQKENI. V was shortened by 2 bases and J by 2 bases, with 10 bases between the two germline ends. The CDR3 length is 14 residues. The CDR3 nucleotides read TGTGCCAGCTCACCAGGGGGCGCAGCCTACGAGCAGTACGTC. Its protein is CASSPGGAAYEQYV.

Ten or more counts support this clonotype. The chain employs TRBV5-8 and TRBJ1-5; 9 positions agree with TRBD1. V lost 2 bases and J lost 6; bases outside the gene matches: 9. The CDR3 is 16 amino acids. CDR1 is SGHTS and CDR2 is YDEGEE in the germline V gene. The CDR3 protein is CASSFTGTGRGQPQHF. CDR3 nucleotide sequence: TGTGCCAGCAGCTTCACCGGGACAGGGAGGGGTCAGCCCCAGCATTTT.

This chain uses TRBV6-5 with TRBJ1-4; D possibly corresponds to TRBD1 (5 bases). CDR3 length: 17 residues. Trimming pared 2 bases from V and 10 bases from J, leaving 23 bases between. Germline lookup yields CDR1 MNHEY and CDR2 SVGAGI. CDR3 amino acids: CASSYTTYALAGGKLFF. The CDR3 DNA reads TGTGCCAGCAGTTACACCACGTATGCCTTAGCGGGGGGAAAACTGTTTTTT.

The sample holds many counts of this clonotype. Here the CDR3 reads CASSAGSRSGYTF. In DNA form, the CDR3 reads TGTGCCAGCTCAGCCGGATCTCGCTCTGGCTACACCTTC. The chain links TRBV18 to TRBJ1-2; D is unresolved. Germline lookup yields CDR1 KGHSH and CDR2 LQKENI. This CDR3 has 13 amino acids. With 5 bases removed from V and 7 bases from J, the gap between germline ends came to 14 bases. Full variable domain (rest looked up from reference TRBV18 and TRBJ1-2): NAGVMQNPRHLVRRRGQEARLRCSPMKGHSHVYWYRQLPEEGLKFMVYLQKENIIDESGMPKERFSAEFPKEGPSILRIQQVVRGDSAAYFCASSAGSRSGYTFGSGTRLTVV.

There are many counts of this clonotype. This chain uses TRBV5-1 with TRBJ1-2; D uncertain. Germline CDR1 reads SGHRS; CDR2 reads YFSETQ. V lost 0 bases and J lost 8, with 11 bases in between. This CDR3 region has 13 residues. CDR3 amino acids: CASSLAPLLGYTF. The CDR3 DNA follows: TGCGCCAGCAGCTTGGCCCCCTTACTAGGCTACACCTTC.

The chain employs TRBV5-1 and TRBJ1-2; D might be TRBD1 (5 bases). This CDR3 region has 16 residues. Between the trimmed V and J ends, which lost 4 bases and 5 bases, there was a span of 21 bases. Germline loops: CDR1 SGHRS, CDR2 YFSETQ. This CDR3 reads CASSVEIYGAAYGYTF. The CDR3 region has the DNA TGCGCCAGCAGCGTTGAAATTTATGGGGCAGCGTATGGCTACACCTTC. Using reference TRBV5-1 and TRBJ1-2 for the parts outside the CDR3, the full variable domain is KAGVTQTPRYLIKTRGQQVTLSCSPISGHRSVSWYQQTPGQGLQFLFEYFSETQRNKGNFPGRFSGRQFSNSRSEMNVSTLELGDSALYLCASSVEIYGAAYGYTFGSGTRLTVV.

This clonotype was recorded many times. The CDR3 region has the DNA TGTGCCAGCAGTGATAGACAAAGCACAGATACGCAGTATTTT. Its translation: CASSDRQSTDTQYF. J is TRBJ2-3 and V is TRBV2, with no clear D. The CDR3 covers 14 residues. CDR1 SNHLY and CDR2 FYNNEI come from the germline V gene. V lost 3 bases and J lost 0, with 7 bases in between.

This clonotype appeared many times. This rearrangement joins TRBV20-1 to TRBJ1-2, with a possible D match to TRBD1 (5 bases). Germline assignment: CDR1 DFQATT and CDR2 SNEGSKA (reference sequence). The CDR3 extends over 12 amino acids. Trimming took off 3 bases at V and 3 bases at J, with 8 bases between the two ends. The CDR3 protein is CSASLGDYGYTF. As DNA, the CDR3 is TGCAGTGCTAGTTTGGGGGACTATGGCTACACCTTC.

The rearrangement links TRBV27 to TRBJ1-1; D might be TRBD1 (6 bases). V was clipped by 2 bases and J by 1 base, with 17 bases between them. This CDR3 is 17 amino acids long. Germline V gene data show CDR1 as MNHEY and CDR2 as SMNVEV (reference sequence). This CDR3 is CASSLPQGTGGNTEAFF. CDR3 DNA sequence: TGTGCCAGCAGTTTACCGCAGGGGACGGGTGGGAACACTGAAGCTTTCTTT.

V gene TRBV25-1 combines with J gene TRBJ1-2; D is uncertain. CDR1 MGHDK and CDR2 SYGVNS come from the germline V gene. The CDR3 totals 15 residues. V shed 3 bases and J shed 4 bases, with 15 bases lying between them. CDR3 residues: CASSDTFDGCYGYTF. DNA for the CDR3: TGTGCCAGCAGTGATACGTTCGACGGGTGCTATGGCTACACCTTC.

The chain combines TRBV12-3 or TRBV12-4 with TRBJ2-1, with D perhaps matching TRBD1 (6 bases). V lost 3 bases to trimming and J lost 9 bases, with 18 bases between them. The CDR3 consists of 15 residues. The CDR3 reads CASSFEQGGEPEQFF. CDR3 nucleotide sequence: TGTGCCAGCAGTTTCGAACAGGGTGGGGAGCCTGAGCAGTTCTTC.